Listed below are T cell receptor beta chains from one sample, sequenced in a study of PD-L1 blockade in urothelial cancer. Profiled with immunoSEQ multiplex PCR; TCRdb holds only in-frame clones, not every one. The sample gives 90,000 to 120,000 clones, about 89% of which show up once; 0.7% to 0.95% is in the top ten. The input for sequencing was PBMCs, taken around atezolizumab (anti-PD-L1) treatment. These receptors were taken from a woman aged 80 or over with urothelial cancer. The CDR3 runs from the conserved cysteine through the conserved F or W. Fields, in order: CDR3 length, D gene, V gene, clone size, J gene, CDR3 protein, CDR3 DNA. D genes are given only for firm matches. Size tells how often a clone was seen (once, few, many) or the class of an expanded clone, and some rows leave it out.

13	-	TRBV9	-	TRBJ2-1	CASSVAQGLEQFF	TGTGCCAGCAGCGTAGCTCAGGGACTGGAGCAGTTCTTC
13	TRBD1	TRBV18	-	TRBJ1-1	CASSSTGAPGAFF	TGTGCCAGCTCATCGACAGGGGCTCCTGGAGCTTTCTTT
14	TRBD1	TRBV9	-	TRBJ1-1	CASSATGDGTEAFF	TGTGCCAGCAGCGCGACAGGGGATGGCACTGAAGCTTTCTTT
13	-	TRBV27	-	TRBJ2-7	CASSHKYSYEQYF	TGTGCCAGCAGCCACAAGTACTCCTACGAGCAGTACTTC
19	TRBD2	TRBV7-8	once	TRBJ2-7	CASSSAHTWGPSGTYEQYF	TGTGCCAGCAGCTCCGCGCACACATGGGGGCCTAGCGGGACCTACGAGCAGTACTTC
14	-	TRBV29-1	-	TRBJ2-2	CSVEGLGGPGELFF	TGCAGCGTTGAAGGACTGGGGGGACCCGGGGAGCTGTTTTTT
15	-	TRBV7-8	-	TRBJ1-1	CASSFREGVNTEAFF	TGTGCCAGCAGTTTTAGAGAGGGAGTGAACACTGAAGCTTTCTTT
12	-	TRBV29-1	-	TRBJ2-7	CSVADGPYEQYF	TGCAGCGTGGCCGATGGGCCTTACGAGCAGTACTTC
13	-	TRBV5-1	-	TRBJ1-1	CASSFEAITEAFF	TGCGCCAGCAGCTTTGAAGCAATCACTGAAGCTTTCTTT
14	-	TRBV5-1	-	TRBJ1-2	CASSLSPGNYGYTF	TGCGCCAGCAGCTTGTCCCCCGGGAACTATGGCTACACCTTC
13	-	TRBV5-6	-	TRBJ2-7	CASSFGRAYEQYF	TGTGCCAGCAGCTTTGGCAGGGCCTACGAGCAGTACTTC
15	TRBD2	TRBV19	-	TRBJ2-7	CASSLRLAGPYEQYF	TGTGCCAGTAGTTTACGACTAGCGGGGCCCTACGAGCAGTACTTC
15	TRBD1	TRBV5-4	-	TRBJ1-2	CASSLKSGTGDGYTF	TGTGCCAGCAGCTTGAAGAGCGGGACAGGGGACGGCTACACCTTC
16	-	TRBV7-3	-	TRBJ2-6	CASSLLGTSGANVLTF	TGTGCCAGCAGCTTATTGGGCACCTCGGGGGCCAACGTCCTGACTTTC
17	TRBD2	TRBV28	-	TRBJ2-7	CASTGLAGGPGGYEQYF	TGTGCCAGCACTGGACTAGCGGGAGGGCCGGGGGGATACGAGCAGTACTTC
16	-	TRBV5-1	-	TRBJ1-1	CASSLEGPGGTAEAFF	TGCGCCAGCAGCTTGGAGGGACCGGGAGGCACTGCTGAAGCTTTCTTT
14	TRBD1	TRBV28	-	TRBJ1-1	CASTTGTGATEAFF	TGTGCCAGCACCACCGGGACAGGGGCAACTGAAGCTTTCTTT
15	-	TRBV28	once	TRBJ2-7	CASSSYGRDTYEQYF	TGTGCCAGCAGTTCTTATGGTAGGGACACTTACGAGCAGTACTTC
16	TRBD1	TRBV6-1	once	TRBJ1-4	CASSGGIGQGGEKLFF	TGTGCCAGCAGTGGGGGGATTGGACAGGGAGGTGAAAAACTGTTTTTT
16	TRBD1	TRBV9	-	TRBJ1-1	CASSVRDRSWNTEAFF	TGTGCCAGCAGCGTCCGGGACAGAAGTTGGAACACTGAAGCTTTCTTT
14	-	TRBV5-1	-	TRBJ1-1	CASSLRGENTEAFF	TGCGCCAGCAGCTTGCGGGGGGAGAACACTGAAGCTTTCTTT